This T cell receptor beta chain was recovered during a study of shared clonotypes between healthy human individuals. General study findings and limits: Generally, estimated richness proved larger in naive subsets than it did in memory subsets.

The repertoire was sequenced with immunoSEQ multiplex PCR; TCRdb's copy has only in-frame clones and lacks some. The table has a few hundred thousand clones, about nine tenths seen once. This CDR3 has 13 amino acids. V shed 6 bases, J shed 6 bases, and the junction held 5 bases outside the gene matches. CDR1 is MGHRA and CDR2 is YSYEKL in the germline V gene. Concerning this clone: Its target is unknown.

Those who donated were healthy HIV-negative adults, with no recent acute infections or vaccinations reported. The rearrangement uses TRBV4-1 and TRBJ2-7; 10 nucleotides agree with TRBD1. The receptor was isolated from a man between 18 and 35 years old in good health. Material for sequencing was memory CD8+ T cells sorted from blood. As to subset: CD45RO+ cells pooled with CCR7-negative TemRA cells. As DNA, the CDR3 is TGCGCCAGCAGTCCTAGGACAGGGGGCGAGCAGTACTTC. Its translation is CASSPRTGGEQYF.